Sequencing of this T cell receptor beta chain was carried out in a study of blood T cell repertoires in COVID-19. Study at large: Samples of COVID-19 (acute and convalescent) were obtained from the United States, Italy and Spain. T cells, B-cell-depleted T cells, or PBMCs provided the cDNA or gDNA that served as material.

Between the trimmed V and J ends, which lost 5 bases and 6 bases, there was a span of 17 bases. The CDR3 is 15 residues long. Germline V CDR1 and CDR2: SGHNT, YENEEA. Authors' processing steps: The authors estimated nucleated cell counts from reference gene primer amplification. Profiled with immunoSEQ multiplex PCR; TCRdb holds only in-frame clones, not every one. The V and J calls and the clone size are those of that table, but D and trimming were determined from the DNA. The sample contains 200,000 to 250,000 clones, around 84% of which appear only once. V gene TRBV11-3 combines with J gene TRBJ1-5; D might be TRBD1 (6 bases). This clonotype originated in a woman of 80 years or more with active or convalescent COVID-19. The sample consisted of peripheral blood. The CDR3 DNA sequence: TGTGCCAGCAGCCGAGGAGGGGGGGCAGGTCAGCCCCAGCATTTT. Its translation is CASSRGGGAGQPQHF.